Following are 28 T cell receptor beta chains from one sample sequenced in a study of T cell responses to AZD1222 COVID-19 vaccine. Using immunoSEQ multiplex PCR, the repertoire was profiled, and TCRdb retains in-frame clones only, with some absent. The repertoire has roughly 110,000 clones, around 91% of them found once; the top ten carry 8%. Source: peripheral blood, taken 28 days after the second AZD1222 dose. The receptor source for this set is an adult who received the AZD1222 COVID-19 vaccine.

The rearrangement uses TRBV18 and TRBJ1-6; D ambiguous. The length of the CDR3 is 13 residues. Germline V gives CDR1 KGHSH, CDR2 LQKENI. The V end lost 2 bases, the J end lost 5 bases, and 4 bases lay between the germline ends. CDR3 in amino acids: CASSPRDNSPLHF. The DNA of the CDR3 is TGTGCCAGCTCACCAAGGGATAATTCACCCCTCCACTTT.

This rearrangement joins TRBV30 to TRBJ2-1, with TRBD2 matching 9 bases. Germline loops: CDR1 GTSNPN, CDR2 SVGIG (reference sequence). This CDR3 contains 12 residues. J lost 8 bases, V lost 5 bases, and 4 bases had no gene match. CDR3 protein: CAWGGTSYEQFF. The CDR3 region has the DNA TGTGCCTGGGGGGGGACTAGCTATGAGCAGTTCTTC.

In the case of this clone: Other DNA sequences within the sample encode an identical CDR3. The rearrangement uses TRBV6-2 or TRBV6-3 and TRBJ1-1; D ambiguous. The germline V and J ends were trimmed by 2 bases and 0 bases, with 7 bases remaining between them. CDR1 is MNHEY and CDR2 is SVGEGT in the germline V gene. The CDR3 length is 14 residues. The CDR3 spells CASSYGQVNTEAFF. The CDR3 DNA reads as TGTGCCAGCAGTTACGGGCAGGTGAACACTGAAGCTTTCTTT.

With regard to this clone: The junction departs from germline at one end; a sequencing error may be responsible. CDR3 loop: CASSPGRAQSEQYF. The CDR3 region has the DNA TGTGCTAGCAGCCCCGGTAGGGCACAGTCCGAGCAGTACTTC. The chain joins TRBV5-4 to TRBJ2-7; no reliable D call. Germline V gives CDR1 SGHNT, CDR2 YYREEE (reference sequence). CDR3 length equals 14 residues.

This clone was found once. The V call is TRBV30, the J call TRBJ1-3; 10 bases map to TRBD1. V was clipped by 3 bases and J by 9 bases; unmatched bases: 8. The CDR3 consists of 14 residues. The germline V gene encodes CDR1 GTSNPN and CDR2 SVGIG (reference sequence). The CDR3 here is CAWSPGQGEGTIYF. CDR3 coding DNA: TGTGCCTGGAGCCCAGGACAGGGGGAAGGCACCATATATTTT.

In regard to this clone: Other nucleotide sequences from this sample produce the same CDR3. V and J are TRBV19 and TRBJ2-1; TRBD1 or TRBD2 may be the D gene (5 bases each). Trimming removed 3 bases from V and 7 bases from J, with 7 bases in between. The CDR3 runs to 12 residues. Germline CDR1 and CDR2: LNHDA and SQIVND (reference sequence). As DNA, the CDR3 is TGTGCCAGTAGTATGAGGGGTAATGAGCAGTTCTTC. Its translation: CASSMRGNEQFF.

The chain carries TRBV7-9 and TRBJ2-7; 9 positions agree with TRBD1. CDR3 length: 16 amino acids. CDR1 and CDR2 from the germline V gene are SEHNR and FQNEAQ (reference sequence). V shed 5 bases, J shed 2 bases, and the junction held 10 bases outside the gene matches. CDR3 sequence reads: CASSTGQGLKAYEQYF. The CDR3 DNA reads TGTGCCAGCAGCACCGGACAGGGGCTGAAGGCCTACGAGCAGTACTTC.

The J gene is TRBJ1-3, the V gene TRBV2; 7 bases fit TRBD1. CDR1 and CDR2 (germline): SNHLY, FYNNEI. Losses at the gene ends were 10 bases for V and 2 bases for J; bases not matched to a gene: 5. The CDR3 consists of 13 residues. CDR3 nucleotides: TGTGCCACCATGACAGGGCCTGGAAACACCATATATTTT. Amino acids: CATMTGPGNTIYF. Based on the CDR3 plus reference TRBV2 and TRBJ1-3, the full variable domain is EPEVTQTPSHQVTQMGQEVILRCVPISNHLYFYWYRQILGQKVEFLVSFYNNEISEKSEIFDDQFSVERPDGSNFTLKIRSTKLEDSAMYFCATMTGPGNTIYFGEGSWLTVV.

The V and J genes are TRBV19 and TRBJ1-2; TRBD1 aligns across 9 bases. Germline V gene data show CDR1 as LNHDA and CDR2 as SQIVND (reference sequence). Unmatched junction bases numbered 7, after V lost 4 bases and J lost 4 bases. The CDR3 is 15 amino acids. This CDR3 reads CASSTTGGAGYGYTF. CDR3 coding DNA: TGTGCCAGTAGTACTACAGGGGGCGCTGGCTATGGCTACACCTTC.

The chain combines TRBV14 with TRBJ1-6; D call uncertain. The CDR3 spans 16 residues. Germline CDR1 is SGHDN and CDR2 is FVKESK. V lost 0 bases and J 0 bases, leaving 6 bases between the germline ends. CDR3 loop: CASSQDWSSYNSPLHF. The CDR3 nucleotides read TGTGCCAGCAGCCAAGATTGGAGCTCCTATAATTCACCCCTCCACTTT.

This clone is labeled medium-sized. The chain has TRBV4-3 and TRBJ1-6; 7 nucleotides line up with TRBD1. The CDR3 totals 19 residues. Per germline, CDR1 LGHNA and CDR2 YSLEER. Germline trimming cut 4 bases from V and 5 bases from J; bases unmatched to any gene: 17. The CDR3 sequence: CASSPRVDLTGTDNSPLHF. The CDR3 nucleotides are TGCGCCAGCAGCCCCCGAGTCGACCTCACCGGGACAGATAATTCACCCCTCCACTTT.

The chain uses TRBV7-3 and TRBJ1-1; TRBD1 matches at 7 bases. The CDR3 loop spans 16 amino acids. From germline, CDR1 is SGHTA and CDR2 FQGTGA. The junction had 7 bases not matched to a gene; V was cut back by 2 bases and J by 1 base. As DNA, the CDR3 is TGTGCCAGCAGCTTAGGGTACAGGGGAAGGAACACTGAAGCTTTCTTT. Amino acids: CASSLGYRGRNTEAFF.

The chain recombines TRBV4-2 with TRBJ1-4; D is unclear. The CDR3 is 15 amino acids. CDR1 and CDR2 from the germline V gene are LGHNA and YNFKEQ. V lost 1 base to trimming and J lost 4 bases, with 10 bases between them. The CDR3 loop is CASSQAPLGNEKLFF. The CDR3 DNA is TGTGCCAGCAGCCAAGCCCCGCTGGGTAATGAAAAACTGTTTTTT.

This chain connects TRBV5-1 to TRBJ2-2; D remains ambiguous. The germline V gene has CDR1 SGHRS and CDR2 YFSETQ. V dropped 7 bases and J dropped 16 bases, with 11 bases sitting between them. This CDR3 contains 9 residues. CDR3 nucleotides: TGCGCCAGCTACTCGCGGCCGTTTTTT. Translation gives CASYSRPFF.

The CDR3 bases are TGTGCCAGCAGCTTAGGGGGATGGTCGGGTCAGCCCCAGCATTTT. Residues: CASSLGGWSGQPQHF. The chain has TRBV7-2 and TRBJ1-5; D is ambiguous. V dropped 1 base and J dropped 6 bases, with 13 bases sitting between them. Germline CDR1 and CDR2: SGHTA and FQGNSA. This CDR3 contains 15 residues. The full variable domain, rest sourced from reference TRBV7-2 and TRBJ1-5, is GAGVSQSPSNKVTEKGKDVELRCDPISGHTALYWYRQSLGQGLEFLIYFQGNSAPDKSGLPSDRFSAERTGGSVSTLTIQRTQQEDSAVYLCASSLGGWSGQPQHFGDGTRLSIL.

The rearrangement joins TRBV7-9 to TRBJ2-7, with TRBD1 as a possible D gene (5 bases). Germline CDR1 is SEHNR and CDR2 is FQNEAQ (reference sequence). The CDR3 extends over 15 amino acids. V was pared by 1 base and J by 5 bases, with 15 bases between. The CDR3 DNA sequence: TGTGCCAGCAGCTTAGGTCCAGGGATGGAAAACGAGCAGTACTTC. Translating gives CASSLGPGMENEQYF.

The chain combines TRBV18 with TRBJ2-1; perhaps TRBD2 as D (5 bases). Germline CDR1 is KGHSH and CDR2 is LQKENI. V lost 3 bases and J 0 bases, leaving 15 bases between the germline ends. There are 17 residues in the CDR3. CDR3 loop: CASSPRTPESSYNEQFF. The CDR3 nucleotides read TGTGCCAGCTCACCCCGGACTCCCGAGAGCTCCTACAATGAGCAGTTCTTC.

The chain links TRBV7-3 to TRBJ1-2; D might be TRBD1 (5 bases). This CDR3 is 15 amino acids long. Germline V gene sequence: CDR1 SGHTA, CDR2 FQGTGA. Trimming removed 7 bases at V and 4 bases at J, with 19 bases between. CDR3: CASTQTAVTAYGYTF. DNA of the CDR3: TGTGCCAGCACCCAAACGGCCGTGACAGCCTATGGCTACACCTTC.

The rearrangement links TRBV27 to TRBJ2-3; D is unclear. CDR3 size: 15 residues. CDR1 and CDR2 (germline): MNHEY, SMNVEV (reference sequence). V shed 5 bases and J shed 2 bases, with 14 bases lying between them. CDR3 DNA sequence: TGTGCCAGCAGTCCGCTTGGCCGCTACACAGATACGCAGTATTTT. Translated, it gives CASSPLGRYTDTQYF.

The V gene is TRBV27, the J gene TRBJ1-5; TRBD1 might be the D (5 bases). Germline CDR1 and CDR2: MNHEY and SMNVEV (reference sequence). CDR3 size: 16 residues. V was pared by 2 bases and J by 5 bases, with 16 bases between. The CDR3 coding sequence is TGTGCCAGCAGTTTAGAGGGGCCCCACCTGGATCAGCCCCAGCATTTT. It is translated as CASSLEGPHLDQPQHF.

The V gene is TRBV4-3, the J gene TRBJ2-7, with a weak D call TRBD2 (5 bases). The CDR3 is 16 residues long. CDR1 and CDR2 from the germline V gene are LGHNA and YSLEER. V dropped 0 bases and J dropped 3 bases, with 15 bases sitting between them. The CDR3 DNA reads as TGCGCCAGCAGCCAAGACCGGTACAGCGACTACTACGAGCAGTACTTC. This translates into CASSQDRYSDYYEQYF.

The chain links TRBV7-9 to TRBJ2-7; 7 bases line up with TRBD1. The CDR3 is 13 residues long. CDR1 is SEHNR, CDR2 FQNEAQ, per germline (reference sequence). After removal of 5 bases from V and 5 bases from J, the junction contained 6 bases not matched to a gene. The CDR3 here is CASSTTGIHEQYF. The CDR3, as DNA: TGTGCCAGCAGCACGACAGGGATCCACGAGCAGTACTTC.

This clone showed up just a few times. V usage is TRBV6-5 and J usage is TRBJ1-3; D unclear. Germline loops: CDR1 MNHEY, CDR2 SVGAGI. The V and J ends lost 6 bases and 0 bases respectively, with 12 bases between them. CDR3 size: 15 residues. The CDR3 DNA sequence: TGTGCCAGCAGGCCTGACATTTACTCTGGAAACACCATATATTTT. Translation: CASRPDIYSGNTIYF.

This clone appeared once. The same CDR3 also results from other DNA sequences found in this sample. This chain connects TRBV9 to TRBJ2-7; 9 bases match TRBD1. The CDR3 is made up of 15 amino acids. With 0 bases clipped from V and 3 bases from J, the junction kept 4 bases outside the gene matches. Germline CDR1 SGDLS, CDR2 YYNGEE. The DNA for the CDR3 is TGTGCCAGCAGCGTAGGTGGGACAGGGAACTACGAGCAGTACTTC. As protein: CASSVGGTGNYEQYF.

CDR3 sequence: CASNPGQGESAFF. The CDR3 DNA reads as TGTGCCAGCAACCCGGGACAGGGGGAATCAGCTTTCTTT. V usage is TRBV11-2 and J usage is TRBJ1-1, with TRBD1 identical over 11 bases. CDR3 length: 13 amino acids. The junction had 8 bases not matched to a gene; V was cut back by 7 bases and J by 10 bases. CDR1 is SGHAT and CDR2 is FQNNGV in the germline V gene.

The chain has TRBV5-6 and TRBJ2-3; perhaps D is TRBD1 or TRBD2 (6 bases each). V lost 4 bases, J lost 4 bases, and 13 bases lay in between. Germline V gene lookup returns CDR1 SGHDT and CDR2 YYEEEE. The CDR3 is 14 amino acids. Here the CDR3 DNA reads TGTGCCAGCAGCAGGAGGGGGTATTCAGATACGCAGTATTTT. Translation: CASSRRGYSDTQYF.

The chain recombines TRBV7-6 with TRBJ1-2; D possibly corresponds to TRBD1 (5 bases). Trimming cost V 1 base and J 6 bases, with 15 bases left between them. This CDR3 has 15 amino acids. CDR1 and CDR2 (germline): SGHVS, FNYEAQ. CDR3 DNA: TGTGCCAGCAGCTTAGGGCACGGGGGATTGAATGGCTACACCTTC. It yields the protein CASSLGHGGLNGYTF. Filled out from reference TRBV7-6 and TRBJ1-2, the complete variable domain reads GAGVSQSPRYKVTKRGQDVALRCDPISGHVSLYWYRQALGQGPEFLTYFNYEAQQDKSGLPNDRFSAERPEGSISTLTIQRTEQRDSAMYRCASSLGHGGLNGYTFGSGTRLTVV.

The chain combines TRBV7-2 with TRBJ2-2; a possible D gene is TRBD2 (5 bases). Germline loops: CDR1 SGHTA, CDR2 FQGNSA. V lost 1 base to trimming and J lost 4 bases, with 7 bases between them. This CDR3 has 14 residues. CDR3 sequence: CASSLGGITGELFF. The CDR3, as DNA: TGTGCCAGCAGCTTAGGAGGGATCACCGGGGAGCTGTTTTTT.